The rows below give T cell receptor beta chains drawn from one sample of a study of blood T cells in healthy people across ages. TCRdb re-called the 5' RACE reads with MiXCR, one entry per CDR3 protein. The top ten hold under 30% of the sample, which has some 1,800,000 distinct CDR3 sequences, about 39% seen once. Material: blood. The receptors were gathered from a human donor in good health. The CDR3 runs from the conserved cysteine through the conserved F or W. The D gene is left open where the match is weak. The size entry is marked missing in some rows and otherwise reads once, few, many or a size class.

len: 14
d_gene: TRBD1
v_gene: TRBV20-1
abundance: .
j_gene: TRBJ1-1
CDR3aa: CSATRSGGNTEAFF
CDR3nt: TGCAGTGCTACAAGATCAGGGGGAAACACTGAAGCTTTCTTT

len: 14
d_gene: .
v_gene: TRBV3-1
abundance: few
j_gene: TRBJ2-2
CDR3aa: CATSMLGATGELFF
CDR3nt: TGTGCCACCAGCATGCTTGGAGCCACCGGGGAGCTGTTTTTT

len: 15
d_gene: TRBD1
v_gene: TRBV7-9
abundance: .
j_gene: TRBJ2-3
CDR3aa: CASSPPGTGADTQYF
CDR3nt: TGTGCCAGCAGCCCCCCCGGGACAGGGGCAGATACGCAGTATTTT

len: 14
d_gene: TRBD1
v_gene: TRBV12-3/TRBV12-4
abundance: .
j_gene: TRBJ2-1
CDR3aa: CASTLGGQYNEQFF
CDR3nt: TGTGCCAGCACCCTTGGGGGACAGTACAATGAGCAGTTCTTC

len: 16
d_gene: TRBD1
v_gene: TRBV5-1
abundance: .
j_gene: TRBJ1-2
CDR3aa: CASSLVQQGAYYGYTF
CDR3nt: TGCGCCAGCAGCTTGGTTCAACAGGGGGCATACTATGGCTACACCTTC

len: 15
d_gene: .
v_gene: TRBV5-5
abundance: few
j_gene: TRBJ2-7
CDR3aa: CASSQLGVFKDEQYF
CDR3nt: TGTGCCAGCAGCCAGTTAGGGGTTTTTAAGGACGAGCAGTACTTC

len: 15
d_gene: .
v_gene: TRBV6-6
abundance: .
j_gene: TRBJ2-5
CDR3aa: CASSYSLGAWETQYF
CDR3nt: TGTGCCAGCAGTTACTCGCTGGGGGCCTGGGAGACCCAGTACTTC

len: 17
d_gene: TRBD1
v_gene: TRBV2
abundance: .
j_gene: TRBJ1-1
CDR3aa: CASRDLTGDRPNTEAFF
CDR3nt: TGTGCCAGCAGGGATCTTACAGGGGACCGGCCCAACACTGAAGCTTTCTTT

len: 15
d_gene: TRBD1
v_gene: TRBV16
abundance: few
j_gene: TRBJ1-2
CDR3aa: CASSWGGQGGGGYTF
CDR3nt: TGTGCCAGCAGCTGGGGAGGACAGGGAGGAGGTGGCTACACCTTC

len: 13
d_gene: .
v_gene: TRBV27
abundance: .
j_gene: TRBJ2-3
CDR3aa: CASRVSATDTQYF
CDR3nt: TGTGCCAGCAGGGTTAGTGCCACAGATACGCAGTATTTT

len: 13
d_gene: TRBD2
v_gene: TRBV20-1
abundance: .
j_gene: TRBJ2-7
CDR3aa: CSAPDRLGGEQYF
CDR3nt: TGCAGTGCCCCCGACCGGCTGGGGGGGGAGCAGTACTTC

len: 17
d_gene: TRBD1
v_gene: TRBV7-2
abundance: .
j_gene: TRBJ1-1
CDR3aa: CASSLSHRGTLNTEAFF
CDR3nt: TGTGCCAGCAGCTTAAGTCACAGGGGAACGCTGAACACTGAAGCTTTCTTT

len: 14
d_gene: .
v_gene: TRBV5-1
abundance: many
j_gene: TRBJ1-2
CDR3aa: CASSSGTGNYGYTF
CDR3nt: TGTGCCAGCAGCAGCGGGACGGGAAACTATGGCTACACCTTC

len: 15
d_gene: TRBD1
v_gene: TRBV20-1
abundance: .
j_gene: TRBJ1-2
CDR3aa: CSAEAEQGLNYGYTF
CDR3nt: TGCAGTGCAGAGGCGGAACAGGGGCTTAACTATGGCTACACCTTC

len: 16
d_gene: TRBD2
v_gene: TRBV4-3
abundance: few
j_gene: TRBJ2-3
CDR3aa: CASSQDPSGGADTQYF
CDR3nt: TGCGCCAGCAGCCAAGATCCTAGCGGGGGGGCGGATACGCAGTATTTT

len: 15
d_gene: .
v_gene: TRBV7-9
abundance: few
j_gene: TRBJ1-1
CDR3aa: CASSLEDSRNTEAFF
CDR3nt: TGTGCCAGCAGCTTAGAAGATTCGCGGAACACTGAAGCTTTCTTT

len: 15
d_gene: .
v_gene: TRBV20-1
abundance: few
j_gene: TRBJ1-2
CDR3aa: CSARVDTRTPYGYTF
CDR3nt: TGCAGTGCTAGAGTAGATACCCGGACTCCTTATGGCTACACCTTC

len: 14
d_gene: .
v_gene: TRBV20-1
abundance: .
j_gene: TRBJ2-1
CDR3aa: CSAATGIGGNEQFF
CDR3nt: TGCAGTGCTGCCACCGGGATAGGGGGCAATGAGCAGTTCTTC

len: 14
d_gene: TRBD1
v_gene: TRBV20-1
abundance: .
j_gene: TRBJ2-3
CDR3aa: CSALGQGGEDTQYF
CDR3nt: TGCAGTGCCTTGGGACAGGGGGGAGAAGATACGCAGTATTTT

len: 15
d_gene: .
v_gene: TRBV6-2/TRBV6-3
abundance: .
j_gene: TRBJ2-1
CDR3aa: CASSWRGAYWDEQFF
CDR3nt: TGTGCCAGCAGTTGGAGGGGCGCGTATTGGGATGAGCAGTTCTTC

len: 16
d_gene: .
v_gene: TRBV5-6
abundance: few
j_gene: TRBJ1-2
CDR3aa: CASSLARRTDDYGYTF
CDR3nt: TGTGCCAGCAGCTTGGCCCGGAGGACGGACGACTATGGCTACACCTTC

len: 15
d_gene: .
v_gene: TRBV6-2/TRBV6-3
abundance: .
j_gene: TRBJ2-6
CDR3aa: CASTPLISGANVLTF
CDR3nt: TGTGCCAGCACTCCCCTGATCTCTGGGGCCAACGTCCTGACTTTC

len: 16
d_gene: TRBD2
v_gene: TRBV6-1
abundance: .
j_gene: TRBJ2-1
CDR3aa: CASRSSGLAFGVEQFF
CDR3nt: TGTGCCAGCAGATCTTCGGGACTAGCATTCGGGGTGGAGCAGTTCTTC

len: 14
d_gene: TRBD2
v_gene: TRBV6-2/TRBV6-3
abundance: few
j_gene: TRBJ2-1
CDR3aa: CASSYAGGLHEQFF
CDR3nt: TGTGCCAGCAGTTACGCGGGGGGGCTCCATGAGCAGTTCTTC

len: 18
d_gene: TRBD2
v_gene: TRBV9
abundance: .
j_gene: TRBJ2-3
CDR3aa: CASSHKVAGAPGTDTQYF
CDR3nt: TGTGCCAGCAGTCATAAAGTAGCGGGGGCCCCCGGGACAGATACGCAGTATTTT

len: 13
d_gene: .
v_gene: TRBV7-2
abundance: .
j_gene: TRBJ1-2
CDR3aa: CASRYTPSYGYTF
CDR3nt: TGTGCCAGCAGATACACACCGTCATATGGCTACACCTTC

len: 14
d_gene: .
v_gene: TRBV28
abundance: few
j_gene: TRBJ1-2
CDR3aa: CASNQGNKGYGYTF
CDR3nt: TGTGCCAGCAATCAGGGTAATAAAGGCTATGGCTACACCTTC

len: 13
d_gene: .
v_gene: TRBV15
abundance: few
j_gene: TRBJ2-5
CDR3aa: CATSPHIKETQYF
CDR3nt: TGTGCCACCAGCCCCCACATTAAAGAGACCCAGTACTTC

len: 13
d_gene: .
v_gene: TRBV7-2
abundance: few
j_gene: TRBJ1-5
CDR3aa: CASSLKWGQPQHF
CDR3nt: TGTGCCAGCAGCTTAAAATGGGGGCAGCCCCAGCATTTT

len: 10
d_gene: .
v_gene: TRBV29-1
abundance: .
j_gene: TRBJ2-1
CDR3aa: CSVSRLEQFF
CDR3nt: TGCAGCGTGAGTAGACTAGAGCAGTTCTTC

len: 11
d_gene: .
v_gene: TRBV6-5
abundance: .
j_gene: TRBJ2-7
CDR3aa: CASRILYEQYF
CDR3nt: TGTGCCAGCAGAATATTATACGAGCAGTACTTC

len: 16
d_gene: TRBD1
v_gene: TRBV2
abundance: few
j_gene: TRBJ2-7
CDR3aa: CASRETGTGTPYEQYF
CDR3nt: TGTGCCAGCAGAGAAACCGGGACAGGGACCCCCTACGAGCAGTACTTC

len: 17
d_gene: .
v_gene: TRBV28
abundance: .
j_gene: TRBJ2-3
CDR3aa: CASSFFPTDTHTDTQYF
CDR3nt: TGTGCCAGCAGTTTTTTTCCCACGGACACCCACACAGATACGCAGTATTTT

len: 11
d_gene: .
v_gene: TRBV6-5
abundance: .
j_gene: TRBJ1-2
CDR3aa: CASTPGNGYTF
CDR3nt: TGTGCCAGCACCCCGGGAAATGGCTACACCTTC

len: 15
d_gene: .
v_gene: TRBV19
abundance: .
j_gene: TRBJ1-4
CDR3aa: CASSRTGIINEKLFF
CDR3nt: TGTGCCAGTAGTCGGACCGGGATAATCAATGAAAAACTGTTTTTT

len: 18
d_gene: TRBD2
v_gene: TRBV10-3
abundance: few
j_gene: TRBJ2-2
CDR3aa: CAITLGLAGGPNTGELFF
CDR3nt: TGTGCCATCACCCTTGGACTAGCGGGGGGTCCGAACACCGGGGAGCTGTTTTTT

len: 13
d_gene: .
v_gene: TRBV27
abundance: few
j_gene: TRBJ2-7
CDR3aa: CASSHQEGRGQYF
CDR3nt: TGTGCCAGCAGTCACCAAGAGGGGCGCGGGCAGTACTTC

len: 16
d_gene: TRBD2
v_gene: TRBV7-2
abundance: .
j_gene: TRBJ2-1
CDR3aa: CASSLHGTSGYNEQFF
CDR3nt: TGTGCCAGCAGCTTACACGGGACTAGCGGCTACAATGAGCAGTTCTTC